This TCR beta chain was recorded in a study of shared clonotypes between healthy human individuals. Study results and caveats: The small donor group covered limited genetic and exposure diversity. Incomplete sequencing of sorted subsets was indicated by rarefaction despite large depth.

Per the germline V gene, CDR1 is LGHNA and CDR2 is YNFKEQ. Trimming shortened V by 4 bases and J by 0 bases, and 12 bases separated the two germline ends. CDR3 size: 16 residues. Sequencing was performed with immunoSEQ multiplex PCR; in TCRdb, only in-frame clones are kept and a portion is missing. The sample has some 2.4 million clones; approximately 94% are singletons. Each donor was a Caucasian adult residing in Nashville, Tennessee. CD4+ cells yielded CD45RA+ naive and CD45RA-negative memory subsets. Worth noting for this clone: Antigen specificity is unknown.

The chain carries TRBV4-2 and TRBJ2-2, with D maybe TRBD2 (5 bases). Sequencing was carried out using naive CD4+ T cells from PBMCs. As for subset: CD45RA+ positively selected. The source is a young man in good health. Some clones in this sample may be carry-over from other donors' samples. The CDR3 DNA follows: TGTGCCAGCAGCCCTAGAACTAGTACGAACACCGGGGAGCTGTTTTTT. This sequence encodes CASSPRTSTNTGELFF.